This T cell receptor (beta chain) was sequenced in a study of response to subunit inactivated influenza vaccine. Study conclusions and caveats: That few new T cells are recruited by each seasonal influenza vaccination was the authors' suggestion.

TCRdb reanalysed the RT-PCR reads using MiXCR and keeps one entry per CDR3 protein. The sample holds hundreds of thousands of distinct CDR3 sequences, over 25% seen once. CDR3 length equals 20 residues. Trimming left V 2 bases short and J 3 bases short, with 27 bases between. Germline CDR1 reads LGHDT; CDR2 reads YNNKEL (reference sequence). This clonotype was counted ten times or more. Its specificity is not known. The sequence came from a man aged 45-60 years who received an inactivated influenza vaccine. The specimen comprised CD4+ T cells sorted from PBMCs, sampled around 5 days after vaccination. V is TRBV3-1 and J is TRBJ2-3, with a tentative D call TRBD1 (7 bases). In DNA, the CDR3 is TGTGCCAGCAGCCAATTGGTCGGGACAGCGGATCGGGGGTTTACAGATACGCAGTATTTT. Translation gives CASSQLVGTADRGFTDTQYF.